This entry features one T cell receptor (beta chain) sequence. Its target is not known. This entry is derived from a study of metastatic and nonmetastatic thyroid tumors. Study results and caveats: Significantly greater TCR beta diversity was reportedly found in malignant thyroid tumors than in benign nodules (in blood and tumor).

In the original workflow: Construction of a distant-metastasis classifier for papillary thyroid cancer relied on CDR3 differences across clinicopathological groups. TCRdb re-called the PCR reads through MiXCR. TCRdb assigned the V and J calls; the authors' analysis was not used. The sample lists more than 40,000 clones, less than 5% occurring once. Each patient came to thyroid surgery without any prior treatment (of any kind). The germline CDR1 and CDR2 sequences are KGHDR and SFDVKD. Trimming removed 2 bases from V and 4 bases from J; junction bases left unmatched: 3. The CDR3 loop spans 16 amino acids.

Sequenced material: blood. The receptor was isolated from a female donor with papillary thyroid cancer or a benign thyroid nodule (not recorded which). Some clones in this sample may be carry-over from other donors' samples. The chain recombines TRBV24-1 with TRBJ2-1, with 11 nucleotides matching TRBD1. In nucleotides, the CDR3 is TGTGCCACCAGTGATTCCGGACAGGGGGCTTACAATGAGCAGTTCTTC. Translation: CATSDSGQGAYNEQFF.